A selection of T cell receptor beta chains follows, all from one sample in a study of control samples from healthy donors and cancer patients. The data were produced by immunoSEQ multiplex PCR, yet TCRdb's version contains in-frame clones alone and is incomplete. The sample table includes about 190,000 clones. Input material: blood. The receptors stem from a woman in her 30s in good health. Both conserved end residues are part of each CDR3. Each record gives: D gene, V gene, J gene, CDR3 protein, CDR3 DNA. The D gene is left open where the match is weak.

>.|TRBV28|TRBJ1-2
CASFTGTYGYTF
TGTGCCAGTTTTACAGGGACCTATGGCTACACCTTC
>.|TRBV28|TRBJ2-7
CASSPLGEGGHEQYF
TGTGCCAGCAGTCCGCTGGGGGAGGGGGGACACGAGCAGTACTTC
>.|TRBV7-2|TRBJ2-7
CASSLGQGLSYEQYF
TGTGCCAGCAGCTTAGGGCAAGGGCTCTCCTACGAGCAGTACTTC
>.|TRBV12-3/TRBV12-4|TRBJ1-1
CASSPEAFF
TGTGCCAGCAGTCCGGAAGCTTTCTTT
>.|TRBV25-1|TRBJ1-4
CASSEQGTFGEKLFF
TGTGCCAGCAGTGAACAAGGGACATTCGGGGAAAAACTGTTTTTT
>.|TRBV29-1|TRBJ2-7
CSVERAGINEQYF
TGCAGCGTTGAACGTGCCGGGATCAACGAGCAGTACTTC
>TRBD1|TRBV5-4|TRBJ1-1
CASSLHGITGAAFF
TGTGCCAGCAGCTTACACGGGATCACAGGGGCAGCTTTCTTT
>TRBD1|TRBV5-1|TRBJ1-1
CASSPQGGNTEAFF
TGCGCCAGCAGCCCTCAGGGGGGTAACACTGAAGCTTTCTTT
>.|TRBV9|TRBJ1-1
CASSVGSGRVGTEAFF
TGTGCCAGCAGCGTAGGTTCTGGCAGGGTGGGCACTGAAGCTTTCTTT
>.|TRBV25-1|TRBJ1-2
CASAPGASYGYTF
TGTGCCAGCGCTCCTGGGGCTTCCTATGGCTACACCTTC
>TRBD1|TRBV3-1/TRBV3-2|TRBJ2-7
CASTRTGRSYEQYF
TGTGCCAGCACCCGGACAGGGCGGAGTTACGAGCAGTACTTC
>.|TRBV30|TRBJ1-1
CAWSYGRTNTEAFF
TGTGCCTGGAGCTATGGACGGACGAACACTGAAGCTTTCTTT
>TRBD1|TRBV7-2|TRBJ1-1
CASSLGWDRTNTEAFF
TGTGCCAGCAGCTTAGGTTGGGACAGGACGAACACTGAAGCTTTCTTT
>.|TRBV7-2|TRBJ2-3
CASSLGGPRTDTQYF
TGTGCCAGCAGTCTAGGGGGGCCCCGCACAGATACGCAGTATTTT
>.|TRBV11-3|TRBJ2-3
CASSLRGKGDTQYF
TGTGCCAGCAGCTTACGGGGTAAAGGGGATACGCAGTATTTT
>TRBD1|TRBV5-1|TRBJ1-2
CASSLGTGGHGYTF
TGCGCCAGCAGCCTCGGGACAGGGGGCCACGGCTACACCTTC
>TRBD1|TRBV2|TRBJ1-3
CASSLSRDSGNTIYF
TGTGCCAGCAGTTTATCCCGGGACAGTGGAAACACCATATATTTT
>TRBD1|TRBV15|TRBJ2-1
CATSTGDRGVGEQFF
TGTGCCACCAGCACTGGAGACAGGGGAGTAGGTGAGCAGTTCTTC
>TRBD2|TRBV27|TRBJ2-1
CASNRAGGSHNEQFF
TGTGCCAGCAATCGAGCGGGGGGGTCACACAATGAGCAGTTCTTC
>TRBD1|TRBV7-2|TRBJ1-6
CASSLETGGFGNSPLHF
TGTGCCAGCAGCTTAGAAACAGGGGGCTTCGGGAATTCACCCCTCCACTTT
>TRBD1|TRBV20-1|TRBJ1-5
CSASDRADQPQHF
TGCAGTGCTAGTGACAGGGCCGATCAGCCCCAGCATTTT
>.|TRBV18|TRBJ1-5
CASSRGGYQPQHF
TGTGCCAGCTCACGGGGGGGTTATCAGCCCCAGCATTTT
>TRBD1|TRBV28|TRBJ2-1
CASIPGTAYNEQFF
TGTGCCAGCATCCCCGGGACAGCCTACAATGAGCAGTTCTTC
>TRBD1|TRBV7-6|TRBJ1-1
CASSLFQGVMNTEAFF
TGTGCCAGCAGCTTATTTCAGGGGGTTATGAACACTGAAGCTTTCTTT
>TRBD1|TRBV24-1|TRBJ2-3
CATRTGGGDTQYF
TGTGCCACCAGGACAGGGGGCGGAGATACGCAGTATTTT
>.|TRBV6-4|TRBJ1-1
CASMSEVSTEAFF
TGTGCCAGCATGAGTGAGGTCTCCACTGAAGCTTTCTTT
>.|TRBV10-1|TRBJ1-2
CASSSRTYGYTF
TGCGCCAGCAGTAGTCGAACATATGGCTACACCTTC
>.|TRBV5-1|TRBJ1-2
CASSLEGASGVGYTF
TGCGCCAGCAGCTTGGAAGGGGCCTCAGGTGTGGGCTACACCTTC
>.|TRBV6-6|TRBJ1-2
CASSSGPGGYTF
TGTGCCAGCAGTTCCGGGCCCGGAGGCTACACCTTC
>TRBD2|TRBV6-5|TRBJ2-7
CASYPGRGGLYEQYF
TGTGCCAGCTATCCCGGGCGGGGGGGCTTATACGAGCAGTACTTC